This TCR beta chain was captured in a study of T cell responses to AZD1222 COVID-19 vaccine. For the study at large: Second-dose schedules of about 4 or about 12 weeks were combined.

Generated by immunoSEQ multiplex PCR, the TCRdb table keeps only in-frame clones and is missing some. The sample includes 100,000 to 130,000 clones, about nine tenths of them seen just once. The CDR3 is 16 amino acids. Germline V gene lookup returns CDR1 SSHAT and CDR2 FNYEAQ (reference sequence). The junction had 11 bases not matched to a gene; V was cut back by 7 bases and J by 3 bases. The origin of this receptor is an adult in good health. Specimen: peripheral blood, collected on day 0 of AZD1222 vaccination. The chain couples TRBV7-7 to TRBJ2-7; TRBD2 aligns across 11 bases. CDR3 DNA: TGTGCCAGCAACCGGCAGGGGACTAGCGGTTTCTACGAGCAGTACTTC. Encoded protein: CASNRQGTSGFYEQYF.